This TCR beta chain was identified during a study of sequential checkpoint blockade in melanoma. Treatment reported: randomized to nivolumab then ipilimumab (arm A) or the reverse (arm B). This clone counts as medium-sized. Germline V gene data show CDR1 as SGHNT and CDR2 as YENEEA. This CDR3 region has 19 residues. V shed 5 bases, J shed 0 bases, and the junction held 8 bases outside the gene matches. Profiled with immunoSEQ multiplex PCR; TCRdb holds only in-frame clones, not every one. The profile shows about 2,400 clones, around 20% of them singletons. Specimen: tumor tissue (inferred from file names), collected from a patient given nivolumab and ipilimumab in sequence. J is TRBJ2-1 and V is TRBV11-3, with 15 bases matching TRBD2. The sequence derives from a human donor with melanoma. The CDR3 protein is CASSPRGLAGGHSYNEQFF. Written as DNA, the CDR3 is TGTGCCAGCAGCCCCAGGGGACTAGCGGGGGGCCACTCCTACAATGAGCAGTTCTTC.